This entry lists 21 T cell receptor beta chains sequenced from one sample in a study of cytomegalovirus exposure and HLA in healthy donors. The PCR employed 60 Vbeta primers together with 13 Jbeta primers. Method: immunoSEQ multiplex PCR; TCRdb's copy keeps in-frame clones and lacks some. Here the sample spans about 130,000 clones, 65% to 80% being singletons. Sequences were obtained from PBMCs. Source of these receptors: a human donor in good health.

The chain couples TRBV15 to TRBJ2-7, with 8 bases fitting TRBD1. The CDR3 runs 11 residues. CDR1 is LNHNV, CDR2 YYDKDF, per germline (reference sequence). J was trimmed by 7 bases and V by 8 bases; bases with no gene match: 4. As DNA, the CDR3 is TGTGCCACCCGGACAGGGAATGAGCAGTACTTC. Translated: CATRTGNEQYF.

The chain has TRBV5-6 and TRBJ1-2, with D maybe TRBD1 (5 bases). Germline V gene lookup returns CDR1 SGHDT and CDR2 YYEEEE. Trimming took 4 bases from V and 7 from J, leaving 14 bases between them. This CDR3 has 13 residues. This chain's CDR3 is CASSLPGTLGYTF. The CDR3, as DNA: TGTGCCAGCAGCCTTCCGGGGACTCTTGGCTACACCTTC.

The V and J genes are TRBV11-3 and TRBJ2-3, with 10 bases matching TRBD2. J gave up 1 base and V 1 base, and 2 bases lay outside the gene matches. The CDR3 is 16 residues long. CDR1 and CDR2 from the germline V gene are SGHNT and YENEEA. CDR3 protein: CASSLGTSGGTDTQYF. CDR3 nucleotides: TGTGCCAGCAGCTTAGGGACTAGCGGCGGCACAGATACGCAGTATTTT.

This chain links TRBV18 with TRBJ1-2; 10 bases match TRBD1. With 4 bases clipped from V and 0 bases from J, the junction kept 2 bases outside the gene matches. The V gene's germline CDR1 is KGHSH and CDR2 LQKENI. The CDR3 contains 15 residues. The CDR3 region is CASSRTGGPNYGYTF. The CDR3 DNA reads TGTGCCAGCTCACGGACAGGGGGTCCTAACTATGGCTACACCTTC.

The genes are TRBV4-1 and TRBJ2-3, with TRBD1 matching over 7 bases. This CDR3 is built from 17 residues. With 1 base clipped from V and 3 bases from J, the junction kept 10 bases outside the gene matches. CDR1 and CDR2 from the germline V gene are MGHRA and YSYEKL. The DNA for the CDR3 is TGCGCCAGCAGCCAAGGGAACAGGGGCATCGGGACAGATACGCAGTATTTT. Its translation is CASSQGNRGIGTDTQYF.

The chain has TRBV10-3 and TRBJ2-3, with 7 positions matching TRBD2. After removal of 4 bases from V and 0 bases from J, the junction contained 7 bases not matched to a gene. The V gene's germline CDR1 is ENHRY and CDR2 SYGVKD. This CDR3 has 16 amino acids. DNA of the CDR3: TGTGCCATCAGTGCTTTACTAGCGCCTAGCACAGATACGCAGTATTTT. Protein product: CAISALLAPSTDTQYF.

This clone was observed a handful of times. V gene TRBV19 combines with J gene TRBJ1-2; weak D call: TRBD1 (5 bases). Deletions cut 9 bases from V and 6 bases from J, with 17 bases between. Germline CDR1 LNHDA, CDR2 SQIVND (reference sequence). CDR3 length: 13 amino acids. CDR3 bases: TGTGCCAGCGAATGGCGGCCCAGGGATGGCTACACCTTC. It codes for CASEWRPRDGYTF.

The chain couples TRBV7-2 to TRBJ2-2; 7 nucleotides align to TRBD2. Germline CDR1 reads SGHTA; CDR2 reads FQGNSA. The CDR3 is 16 amino acids. The trim removed 10 bases at V and 3 bases at J, leaving 14 bases unmatched. This CDR3 reads CANTPRGGEYTGELFF. In DNA form, the CDR3 reads TGTGCCAACACCCCTCGTGGGGGGGAGTACACCGGGGAGCTGTTTTTT.

The chain uses TRBV5-1 and TRBJ2-2, with 10 bases fitting TRBD2. Per germline, CDR1 SGHRS and CDR2 YFSETQ. Trimming cost V 1 base and J 1 base; bases outside gene matches: 1. The CDR3 covers 16 residues. The CDR3 DNA reads as TGCGCCAGCAGCTTGTTAGCGGGAGGGAACACCGGGGAGCTGTTTTTT. Its translation: CASSLLAGGNTGELFF.

This clone was recorded a few times. V usage is TRBV29-1 and J usage is TRBJ2-1; 10 nucleotides align to TRBD1. V shed 3 bases, J shed 3 bases, and the junction held 2 bases outside the gene matches. This CDR3 has 14 amino acids. Germline lookup yields CDR1 SQVTM and CDR2 ANQGSEA. CDR3 nucleotides: TGCAGCGTTGATGGGACAGGGGACTACAATGAGCAGTTCTTC. The encoded protein is CSVDGTGDYNEQFF.

The chain couples TRBV6-5 to TRBJ2-1; 7 bases agree with TRBD1. V lost 6 bases to trimming and J lost 7 bases; unmatched junction nucleotides: 9. CDR1 is MNHEY and CDR2 is SVGAGI in the germline V gene. The CDR3 spans 14 residues. The CDR3 region has the DNA TGTGCCAGCAGCCCCGGGACAGACTATAATGAGCAGTTCTTC. Protein product: CASSPGTDYNEQFF.

The chain combines TRBV6-1 with TRBJ2-7; 9 nucleotides agree with TRBD2. The V gene end was trimmed by 3 bases and the J gene end by 6 bases; junction bases not matched to a gene: 6. Per the germline V gene, CDR1 is MNHNS and CDR2 is SASEGT. This CDR3 is built from 14 residues. The DNA of the CDR3 is TGTGCCAGCAGTGAGAGTCTAGCGGGAACCGAGCAGTACTTC. Encoded protein: CASSESLAGTEQYF.

The rearrangement uses TRBV27 and TRBJ2-5; D is possibly TRBD2 (6 bases). This CDR3 is built from 13 residues. V lost 3 bases and J 1 base, leaving 6 bases between the germline ends. CDR1 MNHEY and CDR2 SMNVEV come from the germline V gene (reference sequence). The CDR3 nucleotides read TGTGCCAGCAGTTTTAGCGGCCAAGAGACCCAGTACTTC. It yields the protein CASSFSGQETQYF.

This chain links TRBV2 with TRBJ2-4; 7 positions agree with TRBD2. CDR1 and CDR2 from the germline V gene are SNHLY and FYNNEI. This CDR3 is built from 15 residues. Trimming cost V 2 bases and J 1 base; bases outside gene matches: 2. The CDR3: CASSETGGAKNIQYF. CDR3 nucleotides: TGTGCCAGCAGTGAAACCGGGGGGGCCAAAAACATTCAGTACTTC.

The chain couples TRBV19 to TRBJ2-1; TRBD2 matches at 12 bases. The germline CDR1 and CDR2 sequences are LNHDA and SQIVND (reference sequence). V shed 7 bases and J 12 bases; nucleotides not matched to a gene: 10. This CDR3 is built from 14 residues. The DNA for the CDR3 is TGTGCCAGTAAATTCACTAGCGGGAGGTTGGGGCAGTTCTTC. Residues: CASKFTSGRLGQFF.

The chain links TRBV7-6 to TRBJ2-7; D perhaps matches TRBD1 (6 bases). This CDR3 spans 14 amino acids. The ends were cut back, 5 bases at V and 3 bases at J, with 14 bases in the middle. Germline V gene lookup returns CDR1 SGHVS and CDR2 FNYEAQ. DNA of the CDR3: TGTGCCAGCAGCCCAGCACAGGGCCACTACGAGCAGTACTTC. Translated, it gives CASSPAQGHYEQYF.

The chain employs TRBV9 and TRBJ1-2, with D possibly TRBD1 on 6 matching bases. CDR1 SGDLS and CDR2 YYNGEE come from the germline V gene. V dropped 1 base and J dropped 6 bases, with 16 bases sitting between them. The CDR3 covers 15 residues. The CDR3 reads CASSVQGGGANGYTF. As DNA, the CDR3 is TGTGCCAGCAGCGTACAAGGCGGGGGCGCGAATGGCTACACCTTC.

The CDR3 protein is CASSSGLAGYEQYF. CDR3 nucleotide sequence: TGTGCCAGCAGCTCGGGACTAGCTGGATACGAGCAGTACTTC. The chain couples TRBV5-4 to TRBJ2-7; 9 bases fit TRBD2. V dropped 3 bases and J dropped 4; count of bases not matched to a gene: 5. The CDR3 extends over 14 amino acids. Germline V lookup: CDR1 SGHNT, CDR2 YYREEE (reference sequence).

V usage is TRBV25-1 and J usage is TRBJ2-3; TRBD1 aligns across 12 bases. Germline CDR1 reads MGHDK; CDR2 reads SYGVNS. V was clipped by 3 bases and J by 5 bases; unmatched bases: 3. The CDR3 contains 15 residues. CDR3 coding DNA: TGTGCCAGCAGTGAGGGACAGGGGGCGAAAGATACGCAGTATTTT. Translated: CASSEGQGAKDTQYF.

The chain employs TRBV7-2 and TRBJ2-7, with 10 positions matching TRBD2. The V gene's germline CDR1 is SGHTA and CDR2 FQGNSA. V trimming: 5 bases; J trimming: 7 bases; junction bases outside the gene matches: 2. This CDR3 is 12 amino acids long. Written as DNA, the CDR3 is TGTGCCAGCAGCATACTAGCGGGGGAGCAGTACTTC. This gives the protein CASSILAGEQYF.

This clone was counted a single time. V usage is TRBV2 and J usage is TRBJ2-2, with D possibly being TRBD1 (6 bases). V shed 6 bases and J shed 3 bases, with 11 bases lying between them. The CDR3 contains 14 residues. Germline V gives CDR1 SNHLY, CDR2 FYNNEI. The CDR3, as DNA: TGTGCCAGCAGGAGGGGGAGCGACACCGGGGAGCTGTTTTTT. It yields the protein CASRRGSDTGELFF.